Below are 31 T cell receptor beta chains sequenced from a single sample in a study of cytomegalovirus exposure and HLA in healthy donors. PCR involved 60 Vbeta and 13 Jbeta primers. Sequencing was performed with immunoSEQ multiplex PCR; in TCRdb, only in-frame clones are kept and a portion is missing. The table records about 150,000 clones, over 60% of them present only once. The material sequenced was PBMCs. The receptors stem from a middle-aged man in good health and CMV-seronegative.

The rearrangement links TRBV13 to TRBJ2-1; 10 bases map to TRBD2. The CDR3 covers 17 residues. V dropped 1 base and J dropped 7; count of bases not matched to a gene: 10. Germline V gene data show CDR1 as PRHDT and CDR2 as FYEKMQ (reference sequence). The CDR3 DNA follows: TGTGCCAGCAGCTTAGACTGGCCGAGCGGGGGGGAGAATGAGCAGTTCTTC. It codes for CASSLDWPSGGENEQFF.

This clone appeared once. The chain joins TRBV6-1 to TRBJ1-6; 7 bases align to TRBD1. In germline, CDR1 is MNHNS, CDR2 SASEGT. J lost 3 bases, V lost 3 bases, and 2 bases had no gene match. This CDR3 spans 15 amino acids. CDR3 amino acids: CASSETGIYNSPLHF. In nucleotides, the CDR3 is TGTGCCAGCAGTGAGACAGGGATCTATAATTCACCCCTCCACTTT.

In this sample, this clone turned up once. One end of the junction fails to match germline, which may point to a read error. The chain combines TRBV30 with TRBJ1-6; 7 positions agree with TRBD1. Germline values: CDR1 GTSNPN, CDR2 SVGIG (reference sequence). CDR3 length: 14 residues. CDR3 sequence (DNA): TGTGCCTTAATCGACAGGGATAATAATTCACCCCTCAACTTT. It encodes CALIDRDNNSPLNF.

V usage is TRBV18 and J usage is TRBJ1-4, with D unresolved. V was shortened by 6 bases and J by 2 bases, with 10 bases between the two germline ends. The CDR3 contains 14 residues. The germline V gene encodes CDR1 KGHSH and CDR2 LQKENI. CDR3 nucleotides: TGTGCCAGCTCGCGCACCCGTACTAATGAAAAACTGTTTTTT. Translating it yields CASSRTRTNEKLFF.

V gene TRBV11-1 combines with J gene TRBJ2-1; no firm D call. Trimming stripped 5 bases from V and 0 bases from J, with 17 bases between. Germline V gene data show CDR1 as SGHAT and CDR2 as FQDESV (reference sequence). This CDR3 has 17 residues. CDR3: CASSLRSQASSYNEQFF. In DNA form, the CDR3 reads TGTGCCAGCAGCCTCAGATCCCAAGCGAGCTCCTACAATGAGCAGTTCTTC.

The chain combines TRBV5-1 with TRBJ2-1, with 9 bases that match TRBD2. Germline CDR1 SGHRS, CDR2 YFSETQ. Trimming took 8 bases from V and 0 from J; bases not matched to a gene: 9. This CDR3 is 16 amino acids long. This chain's CDR3 is CARGGGGASSYNEQFF. The CDR3 bases are TGCGCCAGAGGTGGCGGGGGGGCGAGCTCCTACAATGAGCAGTTCTTC.

This clone has only a few counts. This chain connects TRBV19 to TRBJ2-7; 10 bases line up with TRBD1. Germline assignment: CDR1 LNHDA and CDR2 SQIVND (reference sequence). This CDR3 contains 15 residues. Trimming cost V 5 bases and J 1 base; bases outside gene matches: 5. The CDR3 loop is CASSPGQGFSYEQYF. The DNA for the CDR3 is TGTGCCAGTAGTCCGGGACAGGGGTTTTCCTACGAGCAGTACTTC.

This chain joins TRBV6-5 and TRBJ1-2, with D perhaps TRBD1 (5 bases). Trimming pared 5 bases from V and 6 bases from J, leaving 19 bases between. From germline, CDR1 is MNHEY and CDR2 SVGAGI. The CDR3 has 15 residues. CDR3 sequence: CASSTSAGGRHGYTF. CDR3 bases: TGTGCCAGCAGTACATCGGCGGGGGGACGCCATGGCTACACCTTC.

This chain connects TRBV28 to TRBJ1-2, with TRBD1 matching 8 bases. The CDR3 extends over 15 amino acids. V trimming: 3 bases; J trimming: 1 base; junction bases outside the gene matches: 4. Germline V gene lookup returns CDR1 MDHEN and CDR2 SYDVKM. CDR3 in amino acids: CASSFDGQGNYGYTF. CDR3 in DNA: TGTGCCAGCAGTTTTGACGGACAGGGTAACTATGGCTACACCTTC.

J is TRBJ2-2 and V is TRBV7-3; 8 bases are a match to TRBD2. This CDR3 region has 16 residues. The J segment lost 4 bases and the V segment lost 5 bases, leaving 9 bases of the junction unmatched. Germline assignment: CDR1 SGHTA and CDR2 FQGTGA. The CDR3 loop is CASSPGTSWPTGELFF. DNA of the CDR3: TGTGCCAGCAGCCCAGGGACTAGTTGGCCCACCGGGGAGCTGTTTTTT.

CDR3 amino acids: CASSPLGHNQPQHF. CDR3 bases: TGTGCCAGCAGTCCCTTGGGGCACAATCAGCCCCAGCATTTT. This rearrangement joins TRBV27 to TRBJ1-5, with a possible D match to TRBD1 (5 bases). Germline V gives CDR1 MNHEY, CDR2 SMNVEV (reference sequence). CDR3 length equals 14 residues. The V end was cut by 5 bases, the J end by 3 bases, with 11 bases between.

The V call is TRBV2, the J call TRBJ1-3, with D tentatively TRBD1 (5 bases). The CDR3 consists of 13 residues. Germline loops: CDR1 SNHLY, CDR2 FYNNEI. V lost 1 base and J 8 bases, leaving 9 bases between the germline ends. CDR3 region: CASSEGRVHTIYF. In nucleotides, the CDR3 is TGTGCCAGCAGTGAAGGCAGGGTCCACACCATATATTTT.

This sequence joins TRBV18 and TRBJ2-4; D perhaps matches TRBD1 (6 bases). The germline V gene encodes CDR1 KGHSH and CDR2 LQKENI. Trimming took off 1 base at V and 8 bases at J, with 12 bases between the two ends. This CDR3 has 14 residues. CDR3 sequence reads: CASSPRQAVHIQYF. For the CDR3, the DNA is TGTGCCAGCTCACCACGACAGGCGGTACACATTCAGTACTTC.

This chain's CDR3 is CASRRTSEYNEQFF. The DNA of the CDR3 is TGTGCCAGCAGGAGGACTAGCGAATACAATGAGCAGTTCTTC. The V and J genes are TRBV6-4 and TRBJ2-1; 9 nucleotides match TRBD2. Germline CDR1 MRHNA, CDR2 SNTAGT. The CDR3 has 14 amino acids. V dropped 6 bases and J dropped 4; count of bases not matched to a gene: 4.

The chain joins TRBV7-9 to TRBJ1-4; D is unresolved. V was cut by 0 bases and J by 0 bases, with 8 bases left in between. Germline V lookup: CDR1 SEHNR, CDR2 FQNEAQ (reference sequence). CDR3 length: 16 amino acids. The CDR3 region is CASSLAGLTTNEKLFF. Here the CDR3 DNA reads TGTGCCAGCAGCTTAGCCGGACTGACAACTAATGAAAAACTGTTTTTT.

There are a few counts of this clone. V is TRBV13 and J is TRBJ1-1; 8 bases line up with TRBD1. J lost 5 bases, V lost 1 base, and 9 bases had no gene match. CDR1 PRHDT and CDR2 FYEKMQ come from the germline V gene (reference sequence). This CDR3 has 16 amino acids. CDR3 in DNA: TGTGCCAGCAGCTTAGAGGATATGCAGGGGGCGACTGAAGCTTTCTTT. Protein product: CASSLEDMQGATEAFF.

There are a few counts of this clone. The chain joins TRBV14 to TRBJ2-5; D unresolved. Trimming pared 3 bases from V and 5 bases from J, leaving 13 bases between. The CDR3 extends over 14 amino acids. Germline CDR1 SGHDN, CDR2 FVKESK. DNA for the CDR3: TGTGCCAGCAGCCAGGTTAAAGCTAGGGAGACCCAGTACTTC. Translation: CASSQVKARETQYF.

The chain recombines TRBV13 with TRBJ2-2, with 10 bases aligning to TRBD1. This CDR3 contains 15 residues. V shed 3 bases and J 4 bases; nucleotides not matched to a gene: 2. Germline V gene sequence: CDR1 PRHDT, CDR2 FYEKMQ (reference sequence). Here the CDR3 DNA reads TGTGCCAGCAGCTTGGACAGGGGGGGCACCGGGGAGCTGTTTTTT. This codes for CASSLDRGGTGELFF.

This rearrangement joins TRBV5-1 to TRBJ2-7; TRBD1 is a possible D gene (6 bases). The V end was cut by 0 bases, the J end by 1 base, with 8 bases between. Germline CDR1 is SGHRS and CDR2 is YFSETQ. The CDR3 runs 14 residues. The CDR3 spells CASSLGTASYEQYF. The CDR3 DNA is TGCGCCAGCAGCTTGGGGACAGCATCCTACGAGCAGTACTTC.

This chain links TRBV14 with TRBJ2-7, with 15 nucleotides matching TRBD2. The CDR3 length is 17 residues. From germline, CDR1 is SGHDN and CDR2 FVKESK. The trim removed 2 bases at V and 3 bases at J, leaving 5 bases unmatched. Written as DNA, the CDR3 is TGTGCCAGCAGCCAAATGGGGACTAGCGGGAGGAACTACGAGCAGTACTTC. Protein product: CASSQMGTSGRNYEQYF.

This chain connects TRBV9 to TRBJ1-2; 7 bases fit TRBD1. Looked up from germline, CDR1 is SGDLS and CDR2 is YYNGEE. The V segment lost 3 bases and the J segment 4 bases; nucleotides outside the gene matches: 12. This CDR3 is built from 16 residues. The CDR3 bases are TGTGCCAGCAGCGCGGACCTGAGAGCAGGGGGCTATGGCTACACCTTC. It specifies CASSADLRAGGYGYTF.

The chain carries TRBV5-1 and TRBJ2-7; no reliable D call. Deletions cut 3 bases from V and 4 bases from J, with 11 bases between. Germline V CDR1 and CDR2: SGHRS, YFSETQ. The CDR3 runs 13 residues. The CDR3 bases are TGCGCCAGCAGCTCAGGCAGGCAGTACGAGCAGTACTTC. Translated, it gives CASSSGRQYEQYF.

V gene TRBV4-1 combines with J gene TRBJ2-1; D possibly corresponds to TRBD1 (5 bases). The V end was cut by 1 base, the J end by 9 bases, with 19 bases between. The CDR3 is 16 amino acids. Per the germline V gene, CDR1 is MGHRA and CDR2 is YSYEKL. CDR3 loop: CASSQVIIPGLGEQFF. CDR3 sequence (DNA): TGCGCCAGCAGCCAAGTAATTATTCCAGGGCTTGGTGAGCAGTTCTTC.

The table lists this clone with a few counts. The rearrangement joins TRBV5-1 to TRBJ2-7; the match to TRBD1 covers 8 bases. J lost 1 base, V lost 7 bases, and 4 bases had no gene match. CDR1 SGHRS and CDR2 YFSETQ come from the germline V gene. This CDR3 is 13 amino acids long. CDR3 in amino acids: CASRQGFSYEQYF. The CDR3 DNA sequence: TGCGCCAGCCGACAGGGGTTTTCCTACGAGCAGTACTTC.

V usage is TRBV7-2 and J usage is TRBJ2-5, with D perhaps matching TRBD2 (5 bases). The V end was cut by 5 bases, the J end by 1 base, with 11 bases between. Germline V lookup: CDR1 SGHTA, CDR2 FQGNSA. The CDR3 has 14 residues. CDR3 in amino acids: CASSGAAFQETQYF. CDR3 bases: TGTGCCAGCAGCGGAGCGGCCTTCCAAGAGACCCAGTACTTC.

The rearrangement uses TRBV7-6 and TRBJ1-1, with D possibly being TRBD1 (5 bases). Germline values: CDR1 SGHVS, CDR2 FNYEAQ. The CDR3 sequence is 13 residues long. Deletions cut 2 bases from V and 3 bases from J, with 7 bases between. The CDR3 protein is CASSLSGDTEAFF. For the CDR3, the DNA is TGTGCCAGCAGCTTATCGGGGGACACTGAAGCTTTCTTT.

The V and J genes are TRBV14 and TRBJ2-3; D not certain. The germline gives CDR1 SGHDN, CDR2 FVKESK. The CDR3 has 15 residues. Between the trimmed V and J ends, which lost 2 bases and 2 bases, there was a span of 11 bases. This CDR3 reads CASSQLVSTTDTQYF. The CDR3, as DNA: TGTGCCAGCAGCCAATTAGTATCCACCACAGATACGCAGTATTTT.

V gene TRBV9 combines with J gene TRBJ1-1; 8 bases fit TRBD1. With V trimmed by 4 bases and J by 4 bases, 9 bases remained unmatched. Germline V CDR1 and CDR2: SGDLS, YYNGEE. CDR3 length equals 15 residues. The CDR3 nucleotides read TGTGCCAGCAGCCCGCCCGGCAGGGGGCTCACTGAAGCTTTCTTT. Its protein product is CASSPPGRGLTEAFF.

The chain carries TRBV7-2 and TRBJ2-2; a possible D gene is TRBD2 (6 bases). The CDR3 contains 15 residues. V lost 1 base and J 2 bases, leaving 8 bases between the germline ends. The germline CDR1 and CDR2 sequences are SGHTA and FQGNSA. In nucleotides, the CDR3 is TGTGCCAGCAGCTTAGGTAGCGGTAACACCGGGGAGCTGTTTTTT. Residues: CASSLGSGNTGELFF.

This chain uses TRBV30 with TRBJ1-4; 10 bases fit TRBD1. There are 13 residues in the CDR3. CDR1 is GTSNPN, CDR2 SVGIG, per germline (reference sequence). The J segment lost 10 bases and the V segment lost 5 bases, leaving 7 bases of the junction unmatched. CDR3 in amino acids: CAWAGTGVVKLFF. In nucleotides, the CDR3 is TGTGCCTGGGCCGGGACAGGGGTTGTAAAACTGTTTTTT. The entire variable domain, with the rest obtained from reference TRBV30 and TRBJ1-4, is as follows: SQTIHQWPATLVQPVGSPLSLECTVEGTSNPNLYWYRQAAGRGLQLLFYSVGIGQISSEVPQNLSASRPQDRQFILSSKKLLLSDSGFYLCAWAGTGVVKLFFGSGTQLSVL.

This chain links TRBV19 with TRBJ1-5; D is ambiguous. Trimming shortened V by 8 bases and J by 7 bases, and 18 bases separated the two germline ends. This CDR3 spans 14 amino acids. Germline lookup yields CDR1 LNHDA and CDR2 SQIVND (reference sequence). The CDR3 loop reads CASSPELGGQPQHF. The CDR3 nucleotides read TGTGCCAGTTCGCCCGAACTCGGCGGACAGCCCCAGCATTTT.